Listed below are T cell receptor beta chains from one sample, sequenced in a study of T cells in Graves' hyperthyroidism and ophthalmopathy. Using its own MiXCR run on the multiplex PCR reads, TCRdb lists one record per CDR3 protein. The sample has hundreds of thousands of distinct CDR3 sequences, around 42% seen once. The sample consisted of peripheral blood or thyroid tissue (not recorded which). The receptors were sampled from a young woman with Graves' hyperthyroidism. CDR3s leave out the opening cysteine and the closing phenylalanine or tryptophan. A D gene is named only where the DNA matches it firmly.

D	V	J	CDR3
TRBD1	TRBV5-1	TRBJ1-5	ASSITGASNQPQH
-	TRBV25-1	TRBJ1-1	ASSPDQLNTEAF
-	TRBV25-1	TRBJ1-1	ASSPGYENTEAF
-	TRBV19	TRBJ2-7	ASTQSGTDYEQY
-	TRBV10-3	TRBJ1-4	AIRGEEKLF
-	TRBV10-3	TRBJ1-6	ASSRAQSNSPLH
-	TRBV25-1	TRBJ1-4	ASSYGRYNEKLF
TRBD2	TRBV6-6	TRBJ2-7	ASSYLAGGNEQY
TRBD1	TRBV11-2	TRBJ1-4	ASSSPDRVGEKLF
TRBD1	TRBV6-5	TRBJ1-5	ASSLARGRANQPQH
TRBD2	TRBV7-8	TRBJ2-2	ASSSMGLAGVSGGELF
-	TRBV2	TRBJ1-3	ASSEAIISGNTIY
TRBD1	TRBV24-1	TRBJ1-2	ATSETGGSMDGYT
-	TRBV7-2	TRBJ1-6	ASSQRAGALH
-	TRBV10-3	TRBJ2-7	AISDATYEQY
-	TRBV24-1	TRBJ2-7	ATGRGSYEQY
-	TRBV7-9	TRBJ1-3	ASSGSANTIY
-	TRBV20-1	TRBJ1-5	SARRDTLNQPQH
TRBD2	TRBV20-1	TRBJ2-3	SASEREGTQY
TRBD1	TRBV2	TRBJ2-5	ASSALTGAAETQY
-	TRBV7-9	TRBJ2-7	AGVTGSSYEQY
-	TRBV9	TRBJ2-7	ASSYSRYEQY
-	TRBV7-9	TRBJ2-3	ASSLALGGSTDTQY
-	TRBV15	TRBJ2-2	ASSLMTGNTGELF
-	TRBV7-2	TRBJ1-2	ASSRTGTVDYGYT
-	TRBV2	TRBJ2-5	AGSRGPLSQY
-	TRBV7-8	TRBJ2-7	ASSQGRDSAYEQY
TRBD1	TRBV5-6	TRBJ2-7	ASSLSDRAYFQY
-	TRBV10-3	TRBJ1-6	AIRVGTEPNSPLH
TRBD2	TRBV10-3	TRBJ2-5	ASSPGEAGGMETQY
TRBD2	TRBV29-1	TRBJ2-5	SVGGGVNQETQY
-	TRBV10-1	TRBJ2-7	ASSAGAPPTYEQY
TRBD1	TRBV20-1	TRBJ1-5	SATEGTGNQPQH
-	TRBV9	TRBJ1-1	ASSGSQGMNTEAF
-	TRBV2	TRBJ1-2	ASSHGHPYGYT
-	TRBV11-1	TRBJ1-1	ASIQGQYTEAF
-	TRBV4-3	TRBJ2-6	ASSLQGGFDVLT